This record concerns one TCR beta chain sequence. The antigen is unknown. Clones were read by immunoSEQ multiplex PCR, and TCRdb kept only the in-frame ones, dropping some. The sample holds 90,000 to 100,000 clones, roughly 90% seen once. The record originates from a study of T cell responses to AZD1222 COVID-19 vaccine. Study observations and caveats: Only after the peak T cell response were repertoires sampled. Breadth and depth of Spike-specific TCRs rose after two AZD1222 doses. Clonal diversity may have been underestimated, and the donors were mostly white British, with more females than males.

The CDR3 loop spans 16 amino acids. Germline lookup yields CDR1 SGHRS and CDR2 YFSETQ. With 3 bases clipped from V and 7 bases from J, the junction kept 8 bases outside the gene matches. The sequencing here drew on peripheral blood, taken on day 0 of AZD1222 vaccination. The source of this sequence is an adult in good health. The chain joins TRBV5-1 to TRBJ2-3; TRBD2 matches 13 bases. The DNA for the CDR3 is TGCGCCAGCAGCTCGGGACTAGCGGGAATGGTGAATACGCAGTATTTT. This translates into CASSSGLAGMVNTQYF. The whole variable domain, filled in from reference TRBV5-1 and TRBJ2-3, reads KAGVTQTPRYLIKTRGQQVTLSCSPISGHRSVSWYQQTPGQGLQFLFEYFSETQRNKGNFPGRFSGRQFSNSRSEMNVSTLELGDSALYLCASSSGLAGMVNTQYFGPGTRLTVL.